These 10 T cell receptor beta chains were sequenced from one sample in a study of blood T cell repertoires in COVID-19. The method was immunoSEQ multiplex PCR; TCRdb's version includes in-frame clones alone and lacks a portion of them. Among roughly 200,000 clones listed, about 82% were seen once. What was sequenced was PBMCs or T cells enriched from blood (not recorded which). All receptors derive from a woman between 25 and 40 years old who had recovered from COVID-19.

This chain uses TRBV24-1 with TRBJ1-1; 7 positions match TRBD1. This CDR3 contains 17 residues. Germline CDR1 reads KGHDR; CDR2 reads SFDVKD. Unmatched junction bases numbered 11, after V lost 5 bases and J lost 0 bases. The CDR3 is CATSVRGQRVMNTEAFF. The CDR3 nucleotides are TGTGCCACCAGTGTCCGGGGACAGAGAGTCATGAACACTGAAGCTTTCTTT.

The chain employs TRBV19 and TRBJ2-2, with D hard to call. The germline CDR1 and CDR2 sequences are LNHDA and SQIVND (reference sequence). V was clipped by 3 bases and J by 0 bases, with 11 bases between them. The CDR3 runs to 16 residues. The CDR3 DNA follows: TGTGCCAGTAGTATTCTCGAGGAACCGAACACCGGGGAGCTGTTTTTT. It specifies CASSILEEPNTGELFF.

The chain links TRBV5-1 to TRBJ2-3; TRBD2 matches 10 bases. The CDR3 covers 16 residues. Trimming at V came to 3 bases and at J to 3 bases, leaving 7 bases not matched to a gene. The germline V gene has CDR1 SGHRS and CDR2 YFSETQ. The CDR3 here is CASSSSGSRGTDTQYF. CDR3 DNA sequence: TGCGCCAGCAGCTCTAGCGGGAGTCGGGGGACAGATACGCAGTATTTT. Using reference TRBV5-1 and TRBJ2-3 for the parts outside the CDR3, the full variable domain is KAGVTQTPRYLIKTRGQQVTLSCSPISGHRSVSWYQQTPGQGLQFLFEYFSETQRNKGNFPGRFSGRQFSNSRSEMNVSTLELGDSALYLCASSSSGSRGTDTQYFGPGTRLTVL.

The V gene is TRBV13, the J gene TRBJ1-1; no clear D gene. The V end was cut by 2 bases, the J end by 3 bases, with 10 bases between. CDR3 length: 14 amino acids. Germline-derived CDR1 and CDR2 are PRHDT and FYEKMQ (reference sequence). CDR3 nucleotide sequence: TGTGCCAGCAGCTTACTGGGCAGATACACTGAAGCTTTCTTT. Protein: CASSLLGRYTEAFF. The whole variable domain, filled in from reference TRBV13 and TRBJ1-1, reads AAGVIQSPRHLIKEKRETATLKCYPIPRHDTVYWYQQGPGQDPQFLISFYEKMQSDKGSIPDRFSAQQFSDYHSELNMSSLELGDSALYFCASSLLGRYTEAFFGQGTRLTVV.

The rearrangement links TRBV4-2 to TRBJ2-2, with 10 positions matching TRBD2. The V segment lost 2 bases and the J segment 5 bases; nucleotides outside the gene matches: 8. This CDR3 has 17 amino acids. Germline CDR1 LGHNA, CDR2 YNFKEQ. The CDR3 nucleotides read TGTGCCAGCAGCCAACCTCTCGGGACTAGCGTGACCGGGGAGCTGTTTTTT. Its protein product is CASSQPLGTSVTGELFF.

The chain combines TRBV28 with TRBJ1-1; the match to TRBD1 covers 7 bases. Germline CDR1 reads MDHEN; CDR2 reads SYDVKM. Unmatched junction bases numbered 11, after V lost 5 bases and J lost 5 bases. This CDR3 region has 15 residues. Here the CDR3 DNA reads TGTGCCAGCAGTCCCCCGGGACAGTTAAAGACTGAAGCTTTCTTT. As protein: CASSPPGQLKTEAFF.

The genes are TRBV12-3 or TRBV12-4 and TRBJ2-7; no clear D gene. The CDR3 sequence is 12 residues long. The germline V and J ends were trimmed by 2 bases and 2 bases, with 4 bases remaining between them. The CDR3 reads CASSLTAYEQYF. The DNA for the CDR3 is TGTGCCAGCAGTTTAACGGCCTACGAGCAGTACTTC.

The chain combines TRBV6-5 with TRBJ1-5, with D possibly TRBD1 on 5 matching bases. V dropped 0 bases and J dropped 4 bases, with 13 bases sitting between them. CDR3 length equals 16 residues. Germline values: CDR1 MNHEY, CDR2 SVGAGI. CDR3 loop: CASSYSGAGSNQPQHF. As DNA, the CDR3 is TGTGCCAGCAGTTACTCGGGTGCAGGGTCTAATCAGCCCCAGCATTTT.

This clone was seen once. The chain has TRBV20-1 and TRBJ2-1; D might be TRBD2 (8 bases). CDR1 and CDR2 (germline): DFQATT, SNEGSKA (reference sequence). This CDR3 contains 16 residues. V was cut by 6 bases and J by 9 bases, with 27 bases left in between. The CDR3 DNA is TGCAGTGCGAGTCGAGGGGGCGCGGGAGGAGGCGGTGAGCAGTTCTTC. Residues: CSASRGGAGGGGEQFF.

The chain couples TRBV10-3 to TRBJ2-5; D perhaps matches TRBD1 (5 bases). The length of the CDR3 is 16 residues. The V and J ends lost 2 bases and 4 bases respectively, with 17 bases between them. Germline assignment: CDR1 ENHRY and CDR2 SYGVKD. The CDR3 region has the DNA TGTGCCATCAGTGAGAAGACAGAGGCGGACCCAGAGACCCAGTACTTC. This translates into CAISEKTEADPETQYF.